The clone carrying this T cell receptor beta chain was seen a few times. Its specificity is unknown. Each CDR3 protein gets one entry after TCRdb re-called the 5' RACE reads with MiXCR. Here the sample spans approximately 300,000 distinct CDR3 sequences, 8.5% to 9.5% being singletons. Trimming pared 7 bases from V and 9 bases from J, leaving 17 bases between. From germline, CDR1 is SGDLS and CDR2 YYNGEE. The CDR3 extends over 13 amino acids. The data derive from a study of identical twins. Study results and limitations: Interpretation of the results relied on cross-sectional statistical analysis and not on following the same donors. Analyses based on zero insertions could be partly confounded by invariant MAIT and iNKT cells.

This same sample was also taken into another study, of yellow fever vaccine responses in identical twins.

The material sequenced was CD8+ T cells sorted from blood. V and J are TRBV9 and TRBJ2-1, with D possibly TRBD2 on 5 matching bases. The sequence was collected from a woman aged 18-29 years in good health. The CDR3 DNA follows: TGTGCCAGCCGCCCGAGCGGTACTCCTGAGCAGTTCTTC. The encoded protein is CASRPSGTPEQFF.